A single sample gave rise to the 27 T cell receptor beta chains below, sequenced in a study of blood T cells in healthy people across ages. A second PCR, run for about 7 to 11 cycles, used a sample-barcoded 5' primer plus a J-beta primer mix. TCRdb passed the 5' RACE reads through MiXCR, listing each CDR3 protein once. Altogether 2 million or so distinct CDR3 sequences are present, about 50% being singletons, with the ten largest covering roughly 2.1%. What was sequenced was blood. The receptors were gathered from a woman between 40 and 55 years old in good health.

This chain links TRBV18 with TRBJ2-1, with D tentatively TRBD2 (5 bases). Per germline, CDR1 KGHSH and CDR2 LQKENI. There are 15 residues in the CDR3. The ends were cut back, 3 bases at V and 10 bases at J, with 19 bases in the middle. CDR3 protein: CASSPPFGAGAEQFF. Written as DNA, the CDR3 is TGTGCCAGCTCACCCCCTTTCGGTGCGGGCGCCGAGCAGTTCTTC.

The chain joins TRBV12-3 or TRBV12-4 to TRBJ2-5; the D gene is possibly TRBD2 (6 bases). CDR3 length: 14 residues. The V end was cut by 5 bases, the J end by 3 bases, with 13 bases between. CDR3 bases: TGTGCCAGCAGTCCGACTAGATTCGAAGAGACCCAGTACTTC. Its translation is CASSPTRFEETQYF.

The chain couples TRBV14 to TRBJ1-1; the D is unclear. The V end lost 5 bases, the J end lost 8 bases, and 15 bases lay between the germline ends. Germline values: CDR1 SGHDN, CDR2 FVKESK. CDR3 length: 13 residues. The CDR3: CASSGQRLSEAFF. DNA for the CDR3: TGTGCCAGCAGCGGGCAGCGTCTCTCCGAAGCTTTCTTT.

This chain uses TRBV20-1 with TRBJ2-1; possibly TRBD2 for D (6 bases). V lost 5 bases and J 6 bases, leaving 8 bases between the germline ends. In germline, CDR1 is DFQATT, CDR2 SNEGSKA (reference sequence). CDR3 size: 11 residues. DNA of the CDR3: TGCAGTGCTTGGGACTTCAATGAGCAGTTCTTC. As protein: CSAWDFNEQFF.

The rearrangement links TRBV7-2 to TRBJ2-2; TRBD1 matches 7 bases. The V gene's germline CDR1 is SGHTA and CDR2 FQGNSA. This CDR3 is built from 14 residues. V lost 3 bases, J lost 6 bases, and 4 bases stayed unmatched. CDR3 coding DNA: TGTGCCAGCAGCTTGGACACAGGGGCCGGGGAGCTGTTTTTT. Translating gives CASSLDTGAGELFF.

This clonotype showed up just a few times. This chain links TRBV20-1 with TRBJ2-3, with a weak D call TRBD2 (6 bases). This CDR3 contains 15 residues. Per germline, CDR1 DFQATT and CDR2 SNEGSKA (reference sequence). Deletions cut 5 bases from V and 0 bases from J, with 15 bases between. The CDR3 is CSASSLARSTDTQYF. Written as DNA, the CDR3 is TGCAGTGCTTCCTCGCTAGCGAGGAGCACAGATACGCAGTATTTT.

The chain joins TRBV6-5 to TRBJ2-7, with D tentatively TRBD2 (5 bases). The J call may not be correct, given that the DNA end is closer to TRBJ2-5. CDR1 is MNHEY, CDR2 SVGAGI, per germline. The CDR3 runs 13 residues. The CDR3: CASIAGRTGTQYF. CDR3 DNA sequence: TGTGCCAGCATTGCAGGACGGACTGGGACCCAGTACTTC.

This clonotype was seen a handful of times. The gene calls are TRBV20-1 and TRBJ1-4, with 7 bases that match TRBD1. The CDR3 runs 15 residues. V lost 0 bases, J lost 6 bases, and 7 bases stayed unmatched. CDR1 is DFQATT and CDR2 is SNEGSKA in the germline V gene (reference sequence). For the CDR3, the DNA is TGCAGTGCTAGAGATCGGGGCAGGGGGGATGAAAAACTGTTTTTT. Encoded protein: CSARDRGRGDEKLFF.

The rearrangement links TRBV28 to TRBJ2-4; 7 bases are a match to TRBD1. Looked up from germline, CDR1 is MDHEN and CDR2 is SYDVKM. The CDR3 extends over 15 amino acids. V shed 7 bases and J 13 bases; nucleotides not matched to a gene: 19. The CDR3 loop is CASTESGTDKFGQYF. The CDR3, as DNA: TGTGCCAGCACCGAATCCGGGACAGACAAATTCGGGCAGTACTTC.

This sequence joins TRBV7-9 and TRBJ2-7, with D uncertain. Per germline, CDR1 SEHNR and CDR2 FQNEAQ (reference sequence). There are 17 residues in the CDR3. V was pared by 1 base and J by 4 bases, with 20 bases between. The CDR3 coding sequence is TGTGCCAGCAGCTTAGGAGGAGACCCCCGGGCCACGTACGAGCAGTACTTC. Translation gives CASSLGGDPRATYEQYF.

The chain is built from TRBV6-1 and TRBJ2-7; tentatively, D is TRBD1 (6 bases). V was cut by 0 bases and J by 0 bases, with 9 bases left in between. CDR1 and CDR2 from the germline V gene are MNHNS and SASEGT. The CDR3 has 15 amino acids. CDR3 DNA sequence: TGTGCCAGCAGTGAAGCGGGGGCGTTCTCCTACGAGCAGTACTTC. Its protein is CASSEAGAFSYEQYF.

This sequence joins TRBV12-3 or TRBV12-4 and TRBJ1-1, with D hard to call. V was trimmed by 7 bases and J by 4 bases, leaving 13 bases between them. The CDR3 loop spans 13 amino acids. The CDR3 bases are TGTGCCAGCAACGAGGGATGGAGCACTGAAGCTTTCTTT. The encoded protein is CASNEGWSTEAFF.

The chain combines TRBV27 with TRBJ2-3; 7 positions agree with TRBD2. The germline V gene has CDR1 MNHEY and CDR2 SMNVEV (reference sequence). V lost 4 bases to trimming and J lost 0 bases; unmatched junction nucleotides: 10. The CDR3 totals 17 residues. Here the CDR3 DNA reads TGTGCCAGCAGTTCTATTCGGAGCGGGATGAGCACAGATACGCAGTATTTT. Protein product: CASSSIRSGMSTDTQYF.

This sequence joins TRBV9 and TRBJ1-5, with D possibly being TRBD1 (5 bases). The CDR3 runs to 14 residues. V was clipped by 0 bases and J by 6 bases, with 10 bases between them. The germline gives CDR1 SGDLS, CDR2 YYNGEE. The chain's CDR3 is CASSVGGGVQPQHF. Written as DNA, the CDR3 is TGTGCCAGCAGCGTAGGGGGAGGGGTTCAGCCCCAGCATTTT.

This chain links TRBV20-1 with TRBJ2-7; D gene uncertain. From germline, CDR1 is DFQATT and CDR2 SNEGSKA (reference sequence). Between the trimmed V and J ends, which lost 3 bases and 0 bases, there was a span of 12 bases. CDR3 length equals 14 residues. The CDR3 loop is CSARPLAHSYEQYF. DNA for the CDR3: TGCAGTGCTAGGCCCCTGGCACACTCCTACGAGCAGTACTTC.

This clonotype was seen only a few times. The V call is TRBV4-1, the J call TRBJ2-7, with a possible D match to TRBD2 (5 bases). From germline, CDR1 is MGHRA and CDR2 YSYEKL. V gave up 1 base and J gave up 5 bases, with 12 bases separating them. The CDR3 has 14 residues. Here the CDR3 DNA reads TGCGCCAGCAGCCAAGCCGCGGGTCGTCACGAGCAGTACTTC. Its translation is CASSQAAGRHEQYF.

This sequence joins TRBV7-3 and TRBJ2-3, with TRBD1 matching 9 bases. Germline CDR1 and CDR2: SGHTA and FQGTGA. The CDR3 loop spans 15 amino acids. J lost 4 bases, V lost 4 bases, and 6 bases had no gene match. The CDR3 protein is CASSSSGTGPDTQYF. The CDR3 region has the DNA TGTGCCAGCAGCTCAAGCGGGACAGGGCCAGATACGCAGTATTTT.

This clonotype was counted between two and nine times. The chain employs TRBV7-2 and TRBJ2-5; a weak D match, TRBD2 (6 bases). Trimming stripped 5 bases from V and 1 base from J, with 14 bases between. Germline lookup yields CDR1 SGHTA and CDR2 FQGNSA. CDR3 length: 15 amino acids. The CDR3 loop is CASSPAAGLQETQYF. The CDR3 DNA reads TGTGCCAGCAGCCCTGCAGCGGGTCTCCAAGAGACCCAGTACTTC. Full variable domain (missing parts from reference TRBV7-2 and TRBJ2-5): GAGVSQSPSNKVTEKGKDVELRCDPISGHTALYWYRQSLGQGLEFLIYFQGNSAPDKSGLPSDRFSAERTGGSVSTLTIQRTQQEDSAVYLCASSPAAGLQETQYFGPGTRLLVL.

J is TRBJ1-1 and V is TRBV7-9; 8 bases match TRBD1. The germline CDR1 and CDR2 sequences are SEHNR and FQNEAQ (reference sequence). The CDR3 spans 14 residues. J was trimmed by 4 bases and V by 3 bases; bases with no gene match: 4. The CDR3 sequence: CASSFQGAVTEAFF. The CDR3 coding sequence is TGTGCCAGCAGCTTCCAGGGGGCGGTCACTGAAGCTTTCTTT.

This clonotype has just a few counts. The chain has TRBV4-2 and TRBJ2-7; D is perhaps TRBD2 (5 bases). CDR1 is LGHNA and CDR2 is YNFKEQ in the germline V gene. The CDR3 totals 15 residues. V shed 1 base and J shed 3 bases, with 13 bases lying between them. CDR3 amino acids: CASSQVSGLSYEQYF. DNA for the CDR3: TGTGCCAGCAGCCAAGTGTCGGGGTTAAGCTACGAGCAGTACTTC.

The chain uses TRBV14 and TRBJ2-1; TRBD2 matches 7 bases. This CDR3 is built from 15 residues. Germline V CDR1 and CDR2: SGHDN, FVKESK. V dropped 1 base and J dropped 8; count of bases not matched to a gene: 8. This CDR3 reads CASSQAPAGWDEQFF. The CDR3 bases are TGTGCCAGCAGCCAAGCTCCAGCGGGGTGGGATGAGCAGTTCTTC.

The CDR3 sequence is CSVEVGANSPLHF. CDR3 in DNA: TGCAGCGTTGAAGTTGGGGCTAATTCACCCCTCCACTTT. V gene TRBV29-1 combines with J gene TRBJ1-6; perhaps TRBD1 as D (5 bases). CDR1 SQVTM and CDR2 ANQGSEA come from the germline V gene. The CDR3 is made up of 13 amino acids. V was shortened by 1 base and J by 6 bases, with 7 bases between the two germline ends.

This sequence joins TRBV7-2 and TRBJ1-5; 7 bases match TRBD1. The CDR3 runs to 15 residues. The trim removed 4 bases at V and 2 bases at J, leaving 5 bases unmatched. The germline gives CDR1 SGHTA, CDR2 FQGNSA. The CDR3 reads CASSSYRGRNQPQHF. The CDR3 DNA sequence: TGTGCCAGCAGCTCCTATAGGGGGCGCAATCAGCCCCAGCATTTT.

This clonotype has only a few counts. The J gene is TRBJ1-2, the V gene TRBV6-2 or TRBV6-3; no definite D call. V was shortened by 6 bases and J by 8 bases, with 13 bases between the two germline ends. The CDR3 consists of 12 residues. Looked up from germline, CDR1 is MNHEY and CDR2 is SVGEGT. This chain's CDR3 is CASSLSPAGYTF. In nucleotides, the CDR3 is TGTGCCAGCAGCCTTAGCCCGGCGGGCTACACCTTC.

The rearrangement links TRBV7-6 to TRBJ2-6, with D uncertain. Germline V gives CDR1 SGHVS, CDR2 FNYEAQ. The V gene lost 6 bases and the J gene lost 1 base, with 13 bases spanning the gap. The CDR3 totals 16 residues. This CDR3 is CASRLDGPSGANVLTF. As DNA, the CDR3 is TGTGCCAGCAGGCTAGACGGGCCGTCTGGGGCCAACGTCCTGACTTTC.

The chain links TRBV24-1 to TRBJ2-7; D might be TRBD1 or TRBD2, each matching 6 bases. The CDR3 runs to 17 residues. Germline assignment: CDR1 KGHDR and CDR2 SFDVKD. Deletions cut 7 bases from V and 0 bases from J, with 21 bases between. CDR3 nucleotide sequence: TGTGCCACCAGCCCCCCAGGCGGGACAAACCTCTCCTACGAGCAGTACTTC. As protein: CATSPPGGTNLSYEQYF.

This chain joins TRBV15 and TRBJ2-1; 16 nucleotides agree with TRBD2. V lost 2 bases and J lost 7; bases outside the gene matches: 11. Germline CDR1 is LNHNV and CDR2 is YYDKDF (reference sequence). The CDR3 runs to 19 residues. The CDR3 nucleotides are TGTGCCACCAGCAGAACCGGGACTAGCGGGGGGGTGCGAGGGAATGAGCAGTTCTTC. This translates into CATSRTGTSGGVRGNEQFF.